The clone carrying this TCR beta chain was detected only a few times. Its specificity is not known. TCRdb re-derived calls from the RT-PCR reads in MiXCR, one entry per CDR3 protein. The table lists roughly 790,000 distinct CDR3 sequences, 21% of them singletons. The data belong to a study of response to subunit inactivated influenza vaccine. Study results and limitations: The authors suggested that few new T cells are recruited per seasonal influenza vaccination.

The sample was PBMCs from blood, taken 4 to 6 days after vaccination. This clonotype was obtained from a man in his fifties or sixties who received an inactivated influenza vaccine.

This chain's CDR3 is CSASTPPGTSGTDTQYF. The CDR3 nucleotides are TGCAGTGCTTCGACCCCCCCCGGGACTAGCGGCACAGATACGCAGTATTTT. V usage is TRBV20-1 and J usage is TRBJ2-3; 10 bases are a match to TRBD2. CDR1 and CDR2 (germline): DFQATT, SNEGSKA (reference sequence). The trim removed 5 bases at V and 1 base at J, leaving 12 bases unmatched. This CDR3 region has 17 residues.